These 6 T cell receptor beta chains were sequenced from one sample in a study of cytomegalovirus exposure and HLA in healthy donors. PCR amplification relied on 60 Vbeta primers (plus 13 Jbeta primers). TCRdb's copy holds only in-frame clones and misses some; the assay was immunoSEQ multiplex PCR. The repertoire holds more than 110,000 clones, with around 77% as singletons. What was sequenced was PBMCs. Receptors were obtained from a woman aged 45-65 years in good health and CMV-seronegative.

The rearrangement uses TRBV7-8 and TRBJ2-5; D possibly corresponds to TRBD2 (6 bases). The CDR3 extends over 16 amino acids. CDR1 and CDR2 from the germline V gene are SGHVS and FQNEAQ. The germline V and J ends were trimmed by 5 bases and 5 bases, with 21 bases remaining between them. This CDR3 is CASSLSGTPRGETQYF. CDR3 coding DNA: TGTGCCAGCAGCCTATCCGGGACTCCGCGAGGGGAGACCCAGTACTTC.

CDR3 bases: TGTGCCAGCAGCCTAGCGGGGGGGGCTAGAGATACGCAGTATTTT. Protein product: CASSLAGGARDTQYF. V and J are TRBV13 and TRBJ2-3; 12 bases fit TRBD2. The CDR3 covers 15 residues. Germline CDR1 PRHDT, CDR2 FYEKMQ (reference sequence). J lost 5 bases, V lost 5 bases, and 5 bases had no gene match.

The CDR3 coding sequence is TGTGCCAGCAGCTTAGGGGTCCGGGGGGGCGGCTCGGATGAGCAGTTCTTC. The encoded protein is CASSLGVRGGGSDEQFF. The chain is built from TRBV11-2 and TRBJ2-1, with 8 bases lining up with TRBD2. The CDR3 consists of 17 residues. Germline V gene sequence: CDR1 SGHAT, CDR2 FQNNGV. Trimming took 1 base from V and 8 from J; bases not matched to a gene: 13.

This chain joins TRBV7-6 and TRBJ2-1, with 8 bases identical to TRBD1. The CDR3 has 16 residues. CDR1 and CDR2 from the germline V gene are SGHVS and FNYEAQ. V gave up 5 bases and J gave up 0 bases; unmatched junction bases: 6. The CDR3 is CASSGRQGSSYNEQFF. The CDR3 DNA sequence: TGTGCCAGCAGCGGCAGACAGGGGAGCTCCTACAATGAGCAGTTCTTC.

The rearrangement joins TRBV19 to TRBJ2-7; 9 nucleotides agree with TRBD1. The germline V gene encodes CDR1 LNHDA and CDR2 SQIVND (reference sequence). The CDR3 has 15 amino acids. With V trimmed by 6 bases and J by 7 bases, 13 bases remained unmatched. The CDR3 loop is CASRPNRGPGGEQYF. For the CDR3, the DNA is TGTGCCAGTAGGCCTAACAGGGGGCCGGGCGGGGAGCAGTACTTC.

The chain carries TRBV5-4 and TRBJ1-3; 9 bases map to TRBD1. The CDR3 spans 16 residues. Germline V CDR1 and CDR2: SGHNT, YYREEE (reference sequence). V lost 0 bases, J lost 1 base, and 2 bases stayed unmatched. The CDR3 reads CASSLGQGVSGNTIYF. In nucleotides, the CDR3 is TGTGCCAGCAGCTTGGGACAGGGGGTTTCTGGAAACACCATATATTTT.